This T cell receptor (beta chain) was identified during a study of human T cells and chemical hapten exposure. Study-level points and caveats: Having alopecia, donors may respond immunologically unlike healthy people.

Comment on this clonotype: Its specificity is unknown.

Time point reported: patch test 1, 2 weeks after DPC sensitization. Treatment noted: therapeutic diphenylcyclopropenone sensitization with weekly scalp DPC. Sequencing started from total RNA isolated from unfractionated whole blood. Authors' analysis steps: Per-sample TCR counts ranged from 23,224 to 690,600, median around 96,000. TCRdb ran MiXCR on the RACE reads and lists one entry per CDR3 protein. TCRdb, not the authors, supplied the V and J calls. The sample includes about 35,000 distinct CDR3 sequences, more than 6% of them seen just once. This CDR3 has 17 amino acids. After removal of 4 bases from V and 3 bases from J, the junction contained 5 bases not matched to a gene.

The rearrangement links TRBV12-3 or TRBV12-4 to TRBJ2-6; TRBD1 matches 11 bases. The specimen was whole blood, collected in connection with sensitization to the hapten diphenylcyclopropenone (DPC). The origin of this receptor is a woman aged 25 to 39 with alopecia areata. Some clones in this sample may be carry-over from other donors' samples. The CDR3 reads CASSSGTGGSGANVLTF. The DNA of the CDR3 is TGTGCCAGCAGTTCCGGGACAGGGGGTAGTGGGGCCAACGTCCTGACTTTC.